These 30 T cell receptor beta chains originate from one sample sequenced in a study of blood T cell repertoires in COVID-19. Generated by immunoSEQ multiplex PCR, the TCRdb table keeps only in-frame clones and is missing some. The sample includes hundreds of thousands of clones, roughly 90% of them seen just once. Sequencing was done on a sample of peripheral blood. Receptors were obtained from a woman in her thirties with active or convalescent COVID-19.

This chain joins TRBV5-1 and TRBJ1-4, with D uncertain. The CDR3 sequence is 14 residues long. Trimming left V 0 bases short and J 4 bases short, with 7 bases between. CDR1 SGHRS and CDR2 YFSETQ come from the germline V gene. CDR3 sequence: CASSLGQDNEKLFF. For the CDR3, the DNA is TGCGCCAGCAGCTTGGGGCAGGATAATGAAAAACTGTTTTTT.

The rearrangement joins TRBV28 to TRBJ2-5; 9 bases line up with TRBD2. The CDR3 is 14 amino acids. Germline V gene sequence: CDR1 MDHEN, CDR2 SYDVKM. V lost 2 bases to trimming and J lost 5 bases; unmatched junction nucleotides: 3. In DNA form, the CDR3 reads TGTGCCAGCAGTTTAGCGGGAGGGTGGGAGACCCAGTACTTC. This encodes CASSLAGGWETQYF.

This chain connects TRBV25-1 to TRBJ2-1; TRBD2 matches 7 bases. This CDR3 region has 17 residues. J lost 4 bases, V lost 8 bases, and 17 bases had no gene match. CDR1 is MGHDK and CDR2 is SYGVNS in the germline V gene. CDR3 sequence reads: CASVGESGSAGYNEQFF. In DNA form, the CDR3 reads TGTGCCAGCGTGGGGGAAAGCGGCTCAGCGGGGTACAATGAGCAGTTCTTC.

This clone was counted a few times. This chain links TRBV28 with TRBJ1-2; TRBD1 aligns across 11 bases. The CDR3 is 16 residues long. The trim removed 5 bases at V and 8 bases at J, leaving 13 bases unmatched. Germline V lookup: CDR1 MDHEN, CDR2 SYDVKM. The CDR3 here is CASSPPLGQGAGGYTF. CDR3 nucleotide sequence: TGTGCCAGCAGTCCCCCCCTAGGACAGGGGGCGGGAGGCTACACCTTC.

This chain uses TRBV5-1 with TRBJ1-1, with D possibly TRBD1 on 5 matching bases. The CDR3 has 13 amino acids. The germline CDR1 and CDR2 sequences are SGHRS and YFSETQ. The V end lost 3 bases, the J end lost 4 bases, and 10 bases lay between the germline ends. The CDR3 spells CASSWGLGTEAFF. CDR3 coding DNA: TGCGCCAGCAGCTGGGGCCTGGGCACTGAAGCTTTCTTT.

The chain recombines TRBV12-2 with TRBJ2-1; no check of the table's D call, TRBD2, against the DNA was made. TRBV12-2 is labeled a pseudogene. The CDR3 spans 17 residues. The CDR3, as DNA: TGTGCAAGTCGCTTATTCCGGCCGCGGTCGGGGGGAGACCCACGGTTCTTC. Translation gives CASRLFRPRSGGDPRFF.

The genes are TRBV7-9 and TRBJ1-6; TRBD1 might be the D (6 bases). V was clipped by 5 bases and J by 6 bases, with 14 bases between them. This CDR3 has 15 residues. Germline CDR1 SEHNR, CDR2 FQNEAQ (reference sequence). CDR3 in DNA: TGTGCCAGCAGCCCTAACTCAGGGGTTAATTCACCCCTCCACTTT. Protein sequence: CASSPNSGVNSPLHF.

The CDR3 sequence: CASSQDTSGRVYEQYF. In nucleotides, the CDR3 is TGCGCCAGCAGCCAGGATACTAGCGGGAGGGTCTACGAGCAGTACTTC. The chain combines TRBV4-1 with TRBJ2-7; 13 bases align to TRBD2. The CDR3 spans 16 residues. With 3 bases clipped from V and 3 bases from J, the junction kept 5 bases outside the gene matches. Germline assignment: CDR1 MGHRA and CDR2 YSYEKL.

V usage is TRBV5-1 and J usage is TRBJ2-5; the D is unclear. The CDR3 totals 16 residues. V was clipped by 1 base and J by 5 bases, with 18 bases between them. Germline CDR1 SGHRS, CDR2 YFSETQ. The CDR3 sequence is CASSLSLGAVVETQYF. DNA for the CDR3: TGCGCCAGCAGCTTGAGCCTCGGTGCCGTAGTCGAGACCCAGTACTTC. The whole variable domain, filled in from reference TRBV5-1 and TRBJ2-5, reads KAGVTQTPRYLIKTRGQQVTLSCSPISGHRSVSWYQQTPGQGLQFLFEYFSETQRNKGNFPGRFSGRQFSNSRSEMNVSTLELGDSALYLCASSLSLGAVVETQYFGPGTRLLVL.

The rearrangement uses TRBV5-1 and TRBJ2-3; tentative D call: TRBD2 (6 bases). The germline V and J ends were trimmed by 5 bases and 4 bases, with 14 bases remaining between them. Germline V gene sequence: CDR1 SGHRS, CDR2 YFSETQ. The CDR3 length is 14 residues. CDR3: CASSTRLDADTQYF. The CDR3 region has the DNA TGCGCCAGCAGTACGAGACTAGATGCAGATACGCAGTATTTT.

This rearrangement joins TRBV4-2 to TRBJ2-7, with TRBD1 as a possible D gene (6 bases). Trimming cost V 0 bases and J 0 bases, with 9 bases left between them. Germline V gene data show CDR1 as LGHNA and CDR2 as YNFKEQ. CDR3 size: 15 residues. CDR3 nucleotides: TGTGCCAGCAGCCAAGAGGACAGAGGCTCCTACGAGCAGTACTTC. The encoded protein is CASSQEDRGSYEQYF.

This chain connects TRBV29-1 to TRBJ2-3; tentative D call: TRBD1 (6 bases). CDR3 length equals 13 residues. The V and J ends lost 3 bases and 1 base respectively, with 8 bases between them. Looked up from germline, CDR1 is SQVTM and CDR2 is ANQGSEA. The CDR3 bases are TGCAGCGTTGAGAAGGGGGGCACAGATACGCAGTATTTT. Protein sequence: CSVEKGGTDTQYF.

The chain employs TRBV10-3 and TRBJ2-7; maybe TRBD1 (7 bases). CDR1 and CDR2 from the germline V gene are ENHRY and SYGVKD. Between the trimmed V and J ends, which lost 2 bases and 0 bases, there was a span of 14 bases. This CDR3 is built from 16 residues. CDR3 nucleotide sequence: TGTGCCATCAGTGAGGCGGGGACAGAGTACTCCTACGAGCAGTACTTC. This codes for CAISEAGTEYSYEQYF.

The gene calls are TRBV27 and TRBJ2-3; 10 nucleotides line up with TRBD2. V was pared by 6 bases and J by 4 bases, with 7 bases of the junction left unmatched. CDR1 and CDR2 from the germline V gene are MNHEY and SMNVEV (reference sequence). This CDR3 spans 15 amino acids. The CDR3 is CASRVAGGSADTQYF. Here the CDR3 DNA reads TGTGCCAGCAGAGTAGCGGGAGGCTCGGCAGATACGCAGTATTTT.

The J gene is TRBJ2-2, the V gene TRBV10-3, with D maybe TRBD2 (6 bases). The CDR3 has 16 residues. V lost 3 bases and J 1 base, leaving 12 bases between the germline ends. CDR1 is ENHRY, CDR2 SYGVKD, per germline. As DNA, the CDR3 is TGTGCCATCAGTGATCGCTGGGGGGAGAACACCGGGGAGCTGTTTTTT. Its protein is CAISDRWGENTGELFF.

V gene TRBV7-2 combines with J gene TRBJ2-7, with 12 bases lining up with TRBD2. This CDR3 has 17 amino acids. Germline assignment: CDR1 SGHTA and CDR2 FQGNSA. The V segment lost 2 bases and the J segment 7 bases; nucleotides outside the gene matches: 12. CDR3 sequence reads: CASSLRTSGIVSSEQYF. In DNA form, the CDR3 reads TGTGCCAGCAGCTTACGGACTAGCGGGATAGTCTCTAGTGAGCAGTACTTC.

The CDR3 nucleotides read TGTGCCAGCAGTGAAGACCTGCCAGGGTCTGGGGCCAACGTCCTGACTTTC. Residues: CASSEDLPGSGANVLTF. The chain links TRBV6-1 to TRBJ2-6; a weak D match, TRBD1 (5 bases). CDR1 MNHNS and CDR2 SASEGT come from the germline V gene. The CDR3 has 17 residues. Trimming cost V 1 base and J 1 base, with 11 bases left between them.

The chain recombines TRBV19 with TRBJ2-1; D not resolved. V lost 3 bases and J lost 7, with 19 bases in between. Germline lookup yields CDR1 LNHDA and CDR2 SQIVND (reference sequence). This CDR3 has 16 amino acids. CDR3 in amino acids: CASSISGSHRVNEQFF. The CDR3 DNA reads TGTGCCAGTAGTATTAGTGGTTCCCATCGGGTGAATGAGCAGTTCTTC.

This sequence joins TRBV9 and TRBJ2-7; 9 bases map to TRBD1. Germline V lookup: CDR1 SGDLS, CDR2 YYNGEE. The CDR3 sequence is 14 residues long. Unmatched junction bases numbered 3, after V lost 2 bases and J lost 3 bases. The CDR3 here is CASSVDRGDYEQYF. CDR3 nucleotide sequence: TGTGCCAGCAGCGTCGACAGGGGGGACTACGAGCAGTACTTC.

In its sample, this clone was seen once. The CDR3 coding sequence is TGTGCCATCAGTGCCGGTGAAAAACTGTTTTTT. Translating it yields CAISAGEKLFF. The rearrangement uses TRBV10-3 and TRBJ1-4; D is uncertain. This CDR3 contains 11 residues. Per the germline V gene, CDR1 is ENHRY and CDR2 is SYGVKD. V lost 4 bases and J 7 bases, leaving 4 bases between the germline ends.

The chain employs TRBV7-2 and TRBJ1-5, with D possibly matching TRBD1 (5 bases). The CDR3 contains 15 residues. Germline V CDR1 and CDR2: SGHTA, FQGNSA. Trimming took off 6 bases at V and 0 bases at J, with 12 bases between the two ends. CDR3 region: CASSTGDHSNQPQHF. CDR3 nucleotide sequence: TGTGCCAGCAGTACAGGTGATCATAGCAATCAGCCCCAGCATTTT.

The chain is built from TRBV14 and TRBJ1-1, with D perhaps matching TRBD1 (5 bases). There are 14 residues in the CDR3. Between the trimmed V and J ends, which lost 6 bases and 4 bases, there was a span of 15 bases. Germline V lookup: CDR1 SGHDN, CDR2 FVKESK. The CDR3 DNA is TGTGCCAGCAGAGGGGATGGCGAGGTCACTGAAGCTTTCTTT. Translating gives CASRGDGEVTEAFF. Looking up the rest from reference TRBV14 and TRBJ1-1 gives the full variable domain: EAGVTQFPSHSVIEKGQTVTLRCDPISGHDNLYWYRRVMGKEIKFLLHFVKESKQDESGMPNNRFLAERTGGTYSTLKVQPAELEDSGVYFCASRGDGEVTEAFFGQGTRLTVV.

The rearrangement joins TRBV4-1 to TRBJ2-7, with D possibly TRBD2 on 6 matching bases. Germline CDR1 is MGHRA and CDR2 is YSYEKL. The CDR3 has 14 amino acids. Trimming pared 0 bases from V and 3 bases from J, leaving 9 bases between. CDR3: CASSQEAGSYEQYF. The CDR3 DNA is TGCGCCAGCAGCCAAGAGGCGGGGAGCTACGAGCAGTACTTC.

V is TRBV7-6 and J is TRBJ2-1; 11 positions match TRBD2. The CDR3 contains 15 residues. CDR1 SGHVS and CDR2 FNYEAQ come from the germline V gene. Trimming removed 3 bases from V and 7 bases from J; junction bases left unmatched: 5. The CDR3 coding sequence is TGTGCCAGCAGCTTGACTAGCGGGGACTTGAATGAGCAGTTCTTC. Its protein is CASSLTSGDLNEQFF.

This clone was seen more than once but under ten times. This chain links TRBV19 with TRBJ2-7; no firm D call. This CDR3 contains 15 residues. Germline V gene data show CDR1 as LNHDA and CDR2 as SQIVND (reference sequence). Trimming cost V 2 bases and J 2 bases, with 13 bases left between them. CDR3 in DNA: TGTGCCAGTAGTATACCTGGTCACCCTACCTACGAGCAGTACTTC. Translating it yields CASSIPGHPTYEQYF.

This rearrangement joins TRBV4-1 to TRBJ2-5; D is possibly TRBD2 (5 bases). The CDR3 is 15 residues long. The V end lost 0 bases, the J end lost 1 base, and 9 bases lay between the germline ends. Germline loops: CDR1 MGHRA, CDR2 YSYEKL. CDR3 in amino acids: CASSQDRTPQETQYF. The CDR3 DNA is TGCGCCAGCAGCCAAGATCGGACTCCCCAAGAGACCCAGTACTTC.

This chain links TRBV30 with TRBJ1-4; the D gene is possibly TRBD1 (5 bases). This CDR3 is built from 18 residues. Trimming took 3 bases from V and 0 from J, leaving 20 bases between them. Germline CDR1 is GTSNPN and CDR2 is SVGIG (reference sequence). The CDR3 is CAWSGHGGRVTTNEKLFF. Here the CDR3 DNA reads TGTGCCTGGAGCGGCCACGGGGGGAGGGTTACAACTAATGAAAAACTGTTTTTT.

The chain recombines TRBV2 with TRBJ1-1; a weak D match, TRBD1 (5 bases). In germline, CDR1 is SNHLY, CDR2 FYNNEI. The CDR3 has 15 residues. V lost 5 bases and J lost 1, with 14 bases in between. In nucleotides, the CDR3 is TGTGCCAGCAGTCTTAGTCCTAGGGGGAACACTGAAGCTTTCTTT. Residues: CASSLSPRGNTEAFF.

The chain combines TRBV5-8 with TRBJ1-5; 8 nucleotides line up with TRBD1. Germline trimming cut 4 bases from V and 2 bases from J; bases unmatched to any gene: 5. The CDR3 covers 15 residues. Per germline, CDR1 SGHTS and CDR2 YDEGEE. CDR3 residues: CASSQDRVGNQPQHF. The CDR3 bases are TGTGCCAGCAGCCAGGACAGGGTAGGCAATCAGCCCCAGCATTTT.

The chain combines TRBV5-6 with TRBJ2-1, with TRBD1 matching over 7 bases. Germline V gene data show CDR1 as SGHDT and CDR2 as YYEEEE. The CDR3 consists of 14 residues. The V and J ends lost 2 bases and 5 bases, in that order; junction bases with no gene match: 4. The chain's CDR3 is CASSFLDRNNEQFF. In nucleotides, the CDR3 is TGTGCCAGCAGCTTCTTGGACAGGAACAATGAGCAGTTCTTC.